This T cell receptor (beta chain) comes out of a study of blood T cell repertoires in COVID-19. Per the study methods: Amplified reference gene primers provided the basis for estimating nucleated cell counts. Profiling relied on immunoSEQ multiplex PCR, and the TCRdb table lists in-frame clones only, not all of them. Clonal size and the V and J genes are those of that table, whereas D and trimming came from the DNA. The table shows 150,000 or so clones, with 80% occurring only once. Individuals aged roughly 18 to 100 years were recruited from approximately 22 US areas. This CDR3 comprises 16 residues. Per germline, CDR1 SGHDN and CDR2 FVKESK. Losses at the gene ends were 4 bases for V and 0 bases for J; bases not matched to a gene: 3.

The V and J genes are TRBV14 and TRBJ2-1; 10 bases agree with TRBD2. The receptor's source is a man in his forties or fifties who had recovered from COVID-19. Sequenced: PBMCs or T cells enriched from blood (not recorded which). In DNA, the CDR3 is TGTGCCAGCAGCCTGGAGCGGGGGGGCTCCTACAATGAGCAGTTCTTC. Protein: CASSLERGGSYNEQFF.